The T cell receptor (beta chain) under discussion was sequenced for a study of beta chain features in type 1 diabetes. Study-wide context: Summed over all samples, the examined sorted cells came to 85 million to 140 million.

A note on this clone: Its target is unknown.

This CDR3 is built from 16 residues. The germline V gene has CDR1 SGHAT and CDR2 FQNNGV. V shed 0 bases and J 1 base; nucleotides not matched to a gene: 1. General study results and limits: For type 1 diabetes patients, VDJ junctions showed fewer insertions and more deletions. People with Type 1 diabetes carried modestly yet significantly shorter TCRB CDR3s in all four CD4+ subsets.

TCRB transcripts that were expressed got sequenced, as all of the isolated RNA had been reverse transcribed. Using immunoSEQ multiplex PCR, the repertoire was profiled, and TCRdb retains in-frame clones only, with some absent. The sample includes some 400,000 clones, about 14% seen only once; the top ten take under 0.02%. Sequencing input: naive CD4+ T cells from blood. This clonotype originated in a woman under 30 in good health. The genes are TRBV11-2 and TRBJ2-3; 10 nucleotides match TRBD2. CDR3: CASSLDLAGGTDTQYF. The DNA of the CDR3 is TGTGCCAGCAGCTTAGACCTAGCGGGGGGCACAGATACGCAGTATTTT.